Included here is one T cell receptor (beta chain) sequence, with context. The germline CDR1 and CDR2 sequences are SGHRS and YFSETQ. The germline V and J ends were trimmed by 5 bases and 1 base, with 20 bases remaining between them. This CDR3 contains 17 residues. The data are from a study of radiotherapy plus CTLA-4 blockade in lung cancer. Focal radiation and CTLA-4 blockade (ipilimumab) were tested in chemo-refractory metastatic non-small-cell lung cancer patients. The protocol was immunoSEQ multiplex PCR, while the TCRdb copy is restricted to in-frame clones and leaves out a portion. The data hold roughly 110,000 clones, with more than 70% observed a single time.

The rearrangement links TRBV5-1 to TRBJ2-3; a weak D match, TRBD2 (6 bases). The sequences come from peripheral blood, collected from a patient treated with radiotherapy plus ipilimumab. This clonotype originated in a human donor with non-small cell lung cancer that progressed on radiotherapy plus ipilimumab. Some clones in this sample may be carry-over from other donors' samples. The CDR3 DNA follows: TGCGCCAGCAGACCATCGAGTGGCGGGGTTGGCACAGATACGCAGTATTTT. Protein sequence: CASRPSSGGVGTDTQYF.